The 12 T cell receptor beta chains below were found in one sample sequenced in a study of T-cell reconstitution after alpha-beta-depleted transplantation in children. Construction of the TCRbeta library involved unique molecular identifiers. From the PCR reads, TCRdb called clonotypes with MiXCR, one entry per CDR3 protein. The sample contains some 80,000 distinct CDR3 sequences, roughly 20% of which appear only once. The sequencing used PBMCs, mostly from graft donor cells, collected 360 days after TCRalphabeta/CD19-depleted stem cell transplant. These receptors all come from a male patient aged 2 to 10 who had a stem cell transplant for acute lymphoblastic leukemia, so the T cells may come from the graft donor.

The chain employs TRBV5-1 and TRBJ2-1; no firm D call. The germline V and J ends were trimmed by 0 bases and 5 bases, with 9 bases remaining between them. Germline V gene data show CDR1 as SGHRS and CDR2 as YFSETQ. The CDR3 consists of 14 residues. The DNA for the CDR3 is TGCGCCAGCAGCTTGGAAGGGTCCAACAATGAGCAGTTCTTC. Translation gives CASSLEGSNNEQFF.

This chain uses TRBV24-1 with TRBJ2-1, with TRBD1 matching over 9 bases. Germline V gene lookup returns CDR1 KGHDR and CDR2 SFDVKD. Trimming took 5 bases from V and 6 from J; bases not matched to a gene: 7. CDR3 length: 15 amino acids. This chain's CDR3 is CATSGTGTGTNEQFF. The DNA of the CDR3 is TGTGCCACCAGTGGCACCGGGACAGGGACCAATGAGCAGTTCTTC.

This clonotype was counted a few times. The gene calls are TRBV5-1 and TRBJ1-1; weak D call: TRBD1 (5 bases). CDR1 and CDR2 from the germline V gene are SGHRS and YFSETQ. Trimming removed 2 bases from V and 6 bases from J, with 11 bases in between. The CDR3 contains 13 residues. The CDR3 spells CASSFGWGAEAFF. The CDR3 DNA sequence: TGCGCCAGCAGCTTTGGGTGGGGGGCTGAAGCTTTCTTT.

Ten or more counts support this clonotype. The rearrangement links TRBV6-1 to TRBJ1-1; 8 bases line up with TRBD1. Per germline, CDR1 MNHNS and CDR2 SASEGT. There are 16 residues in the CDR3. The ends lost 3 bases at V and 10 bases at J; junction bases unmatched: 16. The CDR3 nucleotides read TGTGCCAGCAGTGAGGGTACCCGTCAGGGGGCACGGGGAGCTTTCTTT. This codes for CASSEGTRQGARGAFF.

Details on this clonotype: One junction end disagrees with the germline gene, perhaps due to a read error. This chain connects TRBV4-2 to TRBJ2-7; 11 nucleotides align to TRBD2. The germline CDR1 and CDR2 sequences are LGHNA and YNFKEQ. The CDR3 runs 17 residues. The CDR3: CAISPGQTSGKWGEQYF. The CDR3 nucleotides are TGTGCCATCAGCCCCGGACAGACTAGCGGGAAGTGGGGCGAGCAGTACTTC.

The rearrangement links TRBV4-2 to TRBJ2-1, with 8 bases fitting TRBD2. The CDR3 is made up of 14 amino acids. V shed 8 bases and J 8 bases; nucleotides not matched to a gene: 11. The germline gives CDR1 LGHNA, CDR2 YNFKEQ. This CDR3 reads CASGPDSLADEQFF. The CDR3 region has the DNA TGTGCCAGCGGCCCTGATTCACTAGCGGATGAGCAGTTCTTC.

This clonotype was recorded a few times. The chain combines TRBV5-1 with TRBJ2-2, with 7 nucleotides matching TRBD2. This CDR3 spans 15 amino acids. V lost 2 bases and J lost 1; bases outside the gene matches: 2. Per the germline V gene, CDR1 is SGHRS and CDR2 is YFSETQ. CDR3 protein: CASSLTGGNTGELFF. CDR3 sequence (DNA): TGCGCCAGCAGCTTAACGGGAGGGAACACCGGGGAGCTGTTTTTT.

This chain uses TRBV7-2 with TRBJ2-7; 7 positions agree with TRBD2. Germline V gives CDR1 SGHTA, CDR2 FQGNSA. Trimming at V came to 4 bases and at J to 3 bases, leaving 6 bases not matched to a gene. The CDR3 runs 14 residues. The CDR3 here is CASSYGLGNYEQYF. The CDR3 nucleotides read TGTGCCAGCAGCTATGGACTAGGAAACTACGAGCAGTACTTC.

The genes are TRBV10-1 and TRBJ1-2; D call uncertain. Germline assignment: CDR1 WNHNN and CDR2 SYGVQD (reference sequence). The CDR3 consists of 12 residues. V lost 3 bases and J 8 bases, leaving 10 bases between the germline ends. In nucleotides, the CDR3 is TGCGCCAGCAGTGATGTCTTCTTCGGCTACACCTTC. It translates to CASSDVFFGYTF.

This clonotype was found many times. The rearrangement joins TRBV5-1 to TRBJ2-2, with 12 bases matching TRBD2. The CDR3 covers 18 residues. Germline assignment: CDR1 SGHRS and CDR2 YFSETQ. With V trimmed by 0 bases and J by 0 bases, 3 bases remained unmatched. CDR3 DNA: TGCGCCAGCAGCTTGGCCGGACTAGCGGGATCGAACACCGGGGAGCTGTTTTTT. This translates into CASSLAGLAGSNTGELFF.

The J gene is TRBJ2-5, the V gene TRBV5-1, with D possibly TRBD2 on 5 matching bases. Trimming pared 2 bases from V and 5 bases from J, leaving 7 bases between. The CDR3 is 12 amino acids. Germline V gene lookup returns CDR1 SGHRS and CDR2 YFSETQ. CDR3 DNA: TGCGCCAGCAGCTTTACGGGGGAGACCCAGTACTTC. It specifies CASSFTGETQYF.

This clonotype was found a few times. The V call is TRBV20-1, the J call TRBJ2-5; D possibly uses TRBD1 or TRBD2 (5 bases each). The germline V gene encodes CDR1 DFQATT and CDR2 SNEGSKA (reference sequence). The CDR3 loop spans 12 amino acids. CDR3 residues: CTVRGDLETQYF. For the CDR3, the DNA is TGCACCGTTAGAGGGGATTTGGAGACCCAGTACTTC.